What follows is one TCR beta chain and its context. Its specificity is unknown. The data derive from a study of beta chain features in type 1 diabetes. Study conclusions and caveats: Sampled from patients, naive, central memory and Treg TCRB repertoires appeared more similar than those sampled from healthy donors. A moderate, significant TCRB CDR3 shortening appeared in type 1 diabetes across four CD4+ subsets. For cells with high TCR expression, cDNA sequencing could yield over-representation.

Expressed TCRB transcripts were sequenced because the isolated RNA had all been reverse transcribed beforehand. Method: immunoSEQ multiplex PCR; TCRdb's copy keeps in-frame clones and lacks some. Of about 360,000 clones in the sample, around an eighth were seen once. Populations isolated by sorting all had purity greater than 95%. With 6 bases removed from V and 7 bases from J, the gap between germline ends came to 10 bases. CDR1 SGHTA and CDR2 FQGNSA come from the germline V gene. The CDR3 runs to 12 residues. The sample taken for sequencing was naive CD4+ T cells from blood. The V and J genes are TRBV7-2 and TRBJ1-5; a weak D match, TRBD1 (5 bases). This TCR came from a man aged 18 to 29 in good health. For the CDR3, the DNA is TGTGCCAGCAGGGATAGGGGACAGCCCCAGCATTTT. Residues: CASRDRGQPQHF. The full variable domain, rest sourced from reference TRBV7-2 and TRBJ1-5, is GAGVSQSPSNKVTEKGKDVELRCDPISGHTALYWYRQSLGQGLEFLIYFQGNSAPDKSGLPSDRFSAERTGGSVSTLTIQRTQQEDSAVYLCASRDRGQPQHFGDGTRLSIL.